The 12 T cell receptor beta chains presented below share a single source sample, sequenced in a study of blood T cells in healthy people across ages (dated by TCRdb to the mid-2010s). Receptor amplification or capture employed 5' RACE. Sequencing took place on an Illumina HiSeq 2500. A second PCR of roughly 7 to 12 cycles was run with a J-beta primer mix and a sample-barcoded 5' primer. TCRdb redid the processing of the public reads, applying fastp at Q25 and MiXCR, and retained in-frame beta chains. When rows share a CDR3 protein, they turn into one entry using the most common DNA and genes. The sample data list about 760,000 distinct CDR3 sequences, and roughly 56% of these were observed just once. The ten largest clones capture 25% to 30% of the sample. Sequencing was carried out using blood. The receptor set was obtained from a middle-aged man in good health.

The CDR3 is CASRGQGRIGGDEQYF. The CDR3 DNA reads as TGTGCCAGCAGAGGACAAGGCAGAATAGGTGGAGACGAGCAGTACTTC. The chain has TRBV2 and TRBJ2-5, with D possibly TRBD1 on 5 matching bases. The J call is uncertain, as TRBJ2-7 better fits the DNA end. CDR3 size: 16 residues. The germline CDR1 and CDR2 sequences are SNHLY and FYNNEI.

The rearrangement joins TRBV6-6 to TRBJ2-2; D remains ambiguous. Germline CDR1 MNHNY, CDR2 SVGAGI (reference sequence). The CDR3 is 10 amino acids. V was shortened by 8 bases and J by 4 bases, with 2 bases between the two germline ends. The CDR3 spells CASGTGELFF. The CDR3 nucleotides read TGTGCCAGCGGCACCGGGGAGCTGTTTTTT.

This chain connects TRBV7-9 to TRBJ2-7; maybe TRBD2 (6 bases). The DNA end is more similar to TRBJ2-5, so the J call may be wrong. CDR1 SEHNR and CDR2 FQNEAQ come from the germline V gene (reference sequence). The CDR3 length is 14 residues. The CDR3 nucleotides are TGTGCCAGCAGCCCTGTCCTAGCGCGAGAGACCCAGTACTTC. Protein: CASSPVLARETQYF.

The V call is TRBV7-2, the J call TRBJ2-7; 7 nucleotides line up with TRBD1. CDR3 length: 16 residues. V lost 4 bases, J lost 1 base, and 10 bases stayed unmatched. Per germline, CDR1 SGHTA and CDR2 FQGNSA. CDR3 protein: CASSSKRLRGSYEQYF. DNA of the CDR3: TGTGCCAGCAGCTCGAAAAGACTCAGGGGGTCCTACGAGCAGTACTTC.

The rearrangement joins TRBV29-1 to TRBJ2-1; D remains unclear. V lost 0 bases, J lost 5 bases, and 8 bases lay in between. The CDR3 length is 13 residues. Germline CDR1 and CDR2: SQVTM and ANQGSEA. The CDR3 is CSVEEAGNNEQFF. DNA for the CDR3: TGCAGCGTTGAAGAGGCCGGAAACAATGAGCAGTTCTTC.

CDR3 nucleotide sequence: TGCGCCAGCAGCTTGTGGCAGAACACCGGGGAGCTGTTTTTT. Protein: CASSLWQNTGELFF. The J gene is TRBJ2-2, the V gene TRBV5-1; no reliable D call. Germline-derived CDR1 and CDR2 are SGHRS and YFSETQ. Between the trimmed V and J ends, which lost 1 base and 1 base, there was a span of 5 bases. The CDR3 is made up of 14 amino acids. The variable domain in full, with the rest retrieved from reference TRBV5-1 and TRBJ2-2, is KAGVTQTPRYLIKTRGQQVTLSCSPISGHRSVSWYQQTPGQGLQFLFEYFSETQRNKGNFPGRFSGRQFSNSRSEMNVSTLELGDSALYLCASSLWQNTGELFFGEGSRLTVL.

This clonotype has just one count. The chain uses TRBV6-2 or TRBV6-3 and TRBJ2-1; D ambiguous. Trimming removed 5 bases at V and 5 bases at J, with 4 bases between. Looked up from germline, CDR1 is MNHEY and CDR2 is SVGEGT. There are 11 residues in the CDR3. The chain's CDR3 is CASSQHNEQFF. The CDR3 region has the DNA TGTGCCAGCAGTCAACACAATGAGCAGTTCTTC.

V and J are TRBV2 and TRBJ2-7, with D perhaps TRBD2 (6 bases). CDR3 length: 14 residues. V gave up 3 bases and J gave up 0 bases, with 9 bases separating them. CDR1 is SNHLY, CDR2 FYNNEI, per germline. CDR3 bases: TGTGCCAGCAGTGATGGGACTTACTCCTACGAGCAGTACTTC. It codes for CASSDGTYSYEQYF.

This clonotype has more than one count but fewer than ten. This chain links TRBV5-1 with TRBJ2-1; tentatively, D is TRBD1 (5 bases). V shed 2 bases and J shed 7 bases, with 19 bases lying between them. Germline values: CDR1 SGHRS, CDR2 YFSETQ. The CDR3 contains 16 residues. The CDR3 sequence is CASSLITGTSKNEQFF. CDR3 sequence (DNA): TGCGCCAGCAGCTTAATAACAGGTACAAGCAAGAATGAGCAGTTCTTC.

V usage is TRBV20-1 and J usage is TRBJ2-1; 7 bases align to TRBD1. CDR1 is DFQATT and CDR2 is SNEGSKA in the germline V gene (reference sequence). The V and J ends lost 6 bases and 0 bases, in that order; junction bases with no gene match: 8. CDR3 size: 15 residues. CDR3 sequence: CSAPPHRGSYNEQFF. Written as DNA, the CDR3 is TGCAGTGCCCCACCTCACAGGGGCTCCTACAATGAGCAGTTCTTC.

As regards this clonotype: Compared with germline, one end of the junction differs, possibly owing to a read error. The rearrangement uses TRBV5-1 and TRBJ2-7; TRBD1 aligns across 7 bases. The germline V gene has CDR1 SGHRS and CDR2 YFSETQ. The CDR3 has 14 residues. CDR3 coding DNA: TGCGCCAGCAGTACCCTACAGGGGACCTACGAGCGGTACTTC. The encoded protein is CASSTLQGTYERYF.

The V gene is TRBV20-1, the J gene TRBJ2-7; 9 positions match TRBD2. From germline, CDR1 is DFQATT and CDR2 SNEGSKA (reference sequence). The CDR3 runs 15 residues. V was clipped by 0 bases and J by 0 bases; unmatched bases: 3. CDR3 sequence: CSARDLAGPSYEQYF. The CDR3 DNA sequence: TGCAGTGCTAGAGATCTAGCGGGGCCCTCCTACGAGCAGTACTTC.